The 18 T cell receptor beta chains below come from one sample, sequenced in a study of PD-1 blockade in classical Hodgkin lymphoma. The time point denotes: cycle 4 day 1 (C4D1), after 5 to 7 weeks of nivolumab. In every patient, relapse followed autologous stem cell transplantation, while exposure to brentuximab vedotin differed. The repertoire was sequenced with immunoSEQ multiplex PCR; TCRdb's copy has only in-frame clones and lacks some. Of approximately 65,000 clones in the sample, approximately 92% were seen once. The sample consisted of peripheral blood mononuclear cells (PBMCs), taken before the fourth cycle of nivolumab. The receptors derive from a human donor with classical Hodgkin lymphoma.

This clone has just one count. CDR3 loop: CASSPLRAPAEHGELFF. The DNA for the CDR3 is TGTGCCAGCAGCCCCCTCCGGGCCCCGGCGGAACACGGGGAGCTGTTTTTT. The chain carries TRBV11-3 and TRBJ2-2; D is uncertain. From germline, CDR1 is SGHNT and CDR2 YENEEA. Trimming took off 5 bases at V and 7 bases at J, with 23 bases between the two ends. The CDR3 loop spans 17 amino acids.

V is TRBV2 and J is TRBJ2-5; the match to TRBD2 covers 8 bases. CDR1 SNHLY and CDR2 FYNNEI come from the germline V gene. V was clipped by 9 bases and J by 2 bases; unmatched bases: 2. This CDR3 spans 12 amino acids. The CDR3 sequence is CASIAGQETQYF. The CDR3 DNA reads TGTGCCAGTATAGCGGGGCAAGAGACCCAGTACTTC. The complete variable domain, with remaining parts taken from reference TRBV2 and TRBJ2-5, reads EPEVTQTPSHQVTQMGQEVILRCVPISNHLYFYWYRQILGQKVEFLVSFYNNEISEKSEIFDDQFSVERPDGSNFTLKIRSTKLEDSAMYFCASIAGQETQYFGPGTRLLVL.

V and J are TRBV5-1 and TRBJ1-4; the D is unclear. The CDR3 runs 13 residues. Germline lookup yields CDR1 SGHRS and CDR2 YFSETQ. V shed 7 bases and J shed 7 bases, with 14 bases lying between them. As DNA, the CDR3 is TGCGCCAGCCGCCTGGTCCAAGGTGAAAAACTGTTTTTT. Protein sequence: CASRLVQGEKLFF.

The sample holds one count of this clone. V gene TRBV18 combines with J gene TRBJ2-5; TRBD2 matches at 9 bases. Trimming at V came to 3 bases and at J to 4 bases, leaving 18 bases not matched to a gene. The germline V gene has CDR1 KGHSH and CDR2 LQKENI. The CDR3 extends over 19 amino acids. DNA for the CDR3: TGTGCCAGCTCACCTTTACCGCTCACTGCGGGAGGGCTCGCAGAGACCCAGTACTTC. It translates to CASSPLPLTAGGLAETQYF.

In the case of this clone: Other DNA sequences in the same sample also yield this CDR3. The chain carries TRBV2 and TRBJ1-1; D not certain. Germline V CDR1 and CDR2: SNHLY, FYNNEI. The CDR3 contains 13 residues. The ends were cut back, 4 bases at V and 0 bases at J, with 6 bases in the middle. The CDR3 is CASSAGMNTEAFF. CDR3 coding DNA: TGTGCCAGCAGTGCCGGTATGAACACTGAAGCTTTCTTT.

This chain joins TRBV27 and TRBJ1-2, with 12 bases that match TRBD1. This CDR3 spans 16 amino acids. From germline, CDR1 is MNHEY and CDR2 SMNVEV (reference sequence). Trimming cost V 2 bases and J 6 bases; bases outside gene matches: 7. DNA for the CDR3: TGTGCCAGCAGTTTAGGGGACAGGGGGCGTTACAATGGCTACACCTTC. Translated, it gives CASSLGDRGRYNGYTF.

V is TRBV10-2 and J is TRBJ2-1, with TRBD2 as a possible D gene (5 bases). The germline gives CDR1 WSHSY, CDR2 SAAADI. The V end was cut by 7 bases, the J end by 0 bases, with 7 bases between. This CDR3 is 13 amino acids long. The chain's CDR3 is CASTRDSYNEQFF. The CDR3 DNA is TGCGCCAGCACCCGGGACTCCTACAATGAGCAGTTCTTC.

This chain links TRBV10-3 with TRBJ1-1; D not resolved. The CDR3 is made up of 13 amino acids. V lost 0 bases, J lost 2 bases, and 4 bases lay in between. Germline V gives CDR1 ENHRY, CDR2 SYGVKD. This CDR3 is CAISESVNTEAFF. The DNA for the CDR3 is TGTGCCATCAGTGAGTCAGTTAACACTGAAGCTTTCTTT.

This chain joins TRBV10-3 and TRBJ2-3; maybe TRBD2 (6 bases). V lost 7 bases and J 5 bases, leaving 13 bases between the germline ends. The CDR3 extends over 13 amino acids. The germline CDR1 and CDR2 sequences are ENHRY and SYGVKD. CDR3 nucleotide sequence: TGTGCCATCATGGGGGGACCGGGAGATACGCAGTATTTT. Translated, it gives CAIMGGPGDTQYF.

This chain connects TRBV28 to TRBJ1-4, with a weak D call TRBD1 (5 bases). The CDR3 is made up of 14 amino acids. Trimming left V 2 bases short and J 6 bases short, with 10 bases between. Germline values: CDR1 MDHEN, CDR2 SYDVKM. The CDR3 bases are TGTGCCAGCAGTTTAGGCAGGGAGGATGAAAAACTGTTTTTT. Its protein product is CASSLGREDEKLFF. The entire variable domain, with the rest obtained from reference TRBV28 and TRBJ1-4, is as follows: DVKVTQSSRYLVKRTGEKVFLECVQDMDHENMFWYRQDPGLGLRLIYFSYDVKMKEKGDIPEGYSVSREKKERFSLILESASTNQTSMYLCASSLGREDEKLFFGSGTQLSVL.

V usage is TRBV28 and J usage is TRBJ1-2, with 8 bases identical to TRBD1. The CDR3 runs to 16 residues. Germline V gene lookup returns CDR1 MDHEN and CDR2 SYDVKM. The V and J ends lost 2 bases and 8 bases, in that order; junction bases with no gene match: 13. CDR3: CASSLAFSAGGGGYTF. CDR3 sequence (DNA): TGTGCCAGCAGTTTAGCGTTTTCGGCAGGGGGCGGGGGCTACACCTTC.

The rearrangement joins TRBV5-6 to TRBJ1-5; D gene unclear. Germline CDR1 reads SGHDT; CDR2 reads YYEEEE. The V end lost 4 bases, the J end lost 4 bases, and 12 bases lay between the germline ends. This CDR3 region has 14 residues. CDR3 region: CASSVKGLNQPQHF. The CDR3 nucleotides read TGTGCCAGCAGCGTGAAAGGGTTGAATCAGCCCCAGCATTTT.

The chain's CDR3 is CAWSVSQGTNEKLFF. The CDR3 coding sequence is TGTGCCTGGAGTGTATCTCAGGGAACTAATGAAAAACTGTTTTTT. The V and J genes are TRBV30 and TRBJ1-4; D perhaps matches TRBD1 (5 bases). The CDR3 is made up of 15 amino acids. Germline values: CDR1 GTSNPN, CDR2 SVGIG (reference sequence). V lost 0 bases, J lost 1 base, and 9 bases lay in between.

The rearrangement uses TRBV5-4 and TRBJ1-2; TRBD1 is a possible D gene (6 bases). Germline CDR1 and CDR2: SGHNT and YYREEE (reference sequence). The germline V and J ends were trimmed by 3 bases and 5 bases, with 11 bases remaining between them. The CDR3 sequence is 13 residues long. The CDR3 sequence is CASSWDTSYGYTF. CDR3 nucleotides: TGTGCCAGCAGCTGGGACACCTCGTATGGCTACACCTTC. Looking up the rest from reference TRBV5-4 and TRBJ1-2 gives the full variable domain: ETGVTQSPTHLIKTRGQQVTLRCSSQSGHNTVSWYQQALGQGPQFIFQYYREEENGRGNFPPRFSGLQFPNYSSELNVNALELDDSALYLCASSWDTSYGYTFGSGTRLTVV.

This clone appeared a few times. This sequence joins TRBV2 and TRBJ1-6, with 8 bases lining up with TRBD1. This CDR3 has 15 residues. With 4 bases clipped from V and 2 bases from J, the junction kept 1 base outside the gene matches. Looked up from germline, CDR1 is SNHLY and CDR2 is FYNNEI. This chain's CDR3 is CASSGGQAYNSPLHF. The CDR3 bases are TGTGCCAGCAGTGGGGGACAGGCCTATAATTCACCCCTCCACTTT.

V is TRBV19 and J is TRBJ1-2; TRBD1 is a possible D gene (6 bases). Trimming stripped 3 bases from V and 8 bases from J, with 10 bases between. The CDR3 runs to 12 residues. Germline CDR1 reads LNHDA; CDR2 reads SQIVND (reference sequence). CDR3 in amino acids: CASSIDRYGYTF. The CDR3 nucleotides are TGTGCCAGTAGTATCGACAGGTACGGCTACACCTTC.

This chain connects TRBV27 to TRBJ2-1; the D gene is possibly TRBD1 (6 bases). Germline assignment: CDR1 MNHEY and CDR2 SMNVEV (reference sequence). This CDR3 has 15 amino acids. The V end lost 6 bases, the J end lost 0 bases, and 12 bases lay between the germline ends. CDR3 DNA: TGTGCCAGCAGCAACAGGGAGAGCTCCTACAATGAGCAGTTCTTC. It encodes CASSNRESSYNEQFF.

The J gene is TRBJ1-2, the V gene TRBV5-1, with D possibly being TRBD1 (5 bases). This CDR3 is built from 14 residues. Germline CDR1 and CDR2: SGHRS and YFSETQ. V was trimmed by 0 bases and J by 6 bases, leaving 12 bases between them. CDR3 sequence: CASSLVTAVDGYTF. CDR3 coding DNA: TGCGCCAGCAGCTTGGTGACAGCGGTAGATGGCTACACCTTC.